The subject of this entry is one TCR beta chain. This table comes from immunoSEQ multiplex PCR, and its TCRdb copy is limited to in-frame clones, with some not included. The sample lists some 14,000 clones, around two thirds occurring once. The CDR3 is 12 residues long. Germline V gene lookup returns CDR1 SGHVS and CDR2 FQNEAQ. V lost 3 bases to trimming and J lost 7 bases, with 9 bases between them. These data originate in a study of neoadjuvant anti-PD-1 for oral cavity cancer. Study at large: Around day 43, patients without progression received a fourth nivolumab dose before surgery.

The sequence was obtained from a person between 35 and 79 years old with oral cavity squamous cell carcinoma. The material was PBMCs, obtained before nivolumab (anti-PD-1) treatment. The chain has TRBV7-8 and TRBJ1-1; D not resolved. In nucleotides, the CDR3 is TGTGCCAGCAGCTTTGAACAGTTTGAAGCTTTCTTT. It is translated as CASSFEQFEAFF.